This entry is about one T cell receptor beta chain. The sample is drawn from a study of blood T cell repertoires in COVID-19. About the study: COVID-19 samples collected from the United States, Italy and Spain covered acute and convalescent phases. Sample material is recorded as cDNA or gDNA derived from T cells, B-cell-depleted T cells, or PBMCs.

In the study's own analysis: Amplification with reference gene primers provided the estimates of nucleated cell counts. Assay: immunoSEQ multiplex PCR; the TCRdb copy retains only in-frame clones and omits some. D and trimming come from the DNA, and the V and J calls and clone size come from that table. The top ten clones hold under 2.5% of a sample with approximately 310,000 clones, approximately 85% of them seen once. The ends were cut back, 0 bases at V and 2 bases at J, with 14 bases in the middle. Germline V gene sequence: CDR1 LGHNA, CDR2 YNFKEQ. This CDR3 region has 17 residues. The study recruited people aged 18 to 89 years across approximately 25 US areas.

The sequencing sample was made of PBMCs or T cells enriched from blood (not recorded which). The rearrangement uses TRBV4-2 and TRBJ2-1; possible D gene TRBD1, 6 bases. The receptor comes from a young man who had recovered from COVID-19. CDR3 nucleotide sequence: TGTGCCAGCAGCCAAGATTTTGAAGGGGGTACCTACAATGAGCAGTTCTTC. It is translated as CASSQDFEGGTYNEQFF.